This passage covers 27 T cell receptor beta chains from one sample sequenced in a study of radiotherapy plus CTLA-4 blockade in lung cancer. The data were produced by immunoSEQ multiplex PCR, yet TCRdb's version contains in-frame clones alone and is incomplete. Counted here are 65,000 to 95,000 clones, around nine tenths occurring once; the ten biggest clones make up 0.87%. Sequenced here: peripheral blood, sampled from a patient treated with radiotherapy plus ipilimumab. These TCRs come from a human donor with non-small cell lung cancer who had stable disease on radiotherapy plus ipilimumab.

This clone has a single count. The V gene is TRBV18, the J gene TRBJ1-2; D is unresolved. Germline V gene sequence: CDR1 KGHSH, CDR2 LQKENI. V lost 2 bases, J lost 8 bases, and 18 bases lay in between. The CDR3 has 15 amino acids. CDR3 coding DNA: TGTGCCAGCTCACCAGGCCAAGGTTATCCGCGGGGCTACACCTTC. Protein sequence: CASSPGQGYPRGYTF.

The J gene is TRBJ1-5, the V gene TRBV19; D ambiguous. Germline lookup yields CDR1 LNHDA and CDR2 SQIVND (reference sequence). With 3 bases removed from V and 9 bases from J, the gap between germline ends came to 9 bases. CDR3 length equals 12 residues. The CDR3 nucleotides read TGTGCCAGTAGTATCCTGGGAGGGCCCCAGCATTTT. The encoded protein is CASSILGGPQHF.

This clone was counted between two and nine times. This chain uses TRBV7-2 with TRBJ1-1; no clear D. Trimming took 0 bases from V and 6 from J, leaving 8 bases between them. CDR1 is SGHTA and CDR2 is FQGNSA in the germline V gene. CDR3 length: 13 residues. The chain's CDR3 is CASSLAPASEAFF. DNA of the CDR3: TGTGCCAGCAGCTTAGCGCCCGCCTCTGAAGCTTTCTTT. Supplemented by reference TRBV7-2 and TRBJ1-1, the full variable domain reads GAGVSQSPSNKVTEKGKDVELRCDPISGHTALYWYRQSLGQGLEFLIYFQGNSAPDKSGLPSDRFSAERTGGSVSTLTIQRTQQEDSAVYLCASSLAPASEAFFGQGTRLTVV.

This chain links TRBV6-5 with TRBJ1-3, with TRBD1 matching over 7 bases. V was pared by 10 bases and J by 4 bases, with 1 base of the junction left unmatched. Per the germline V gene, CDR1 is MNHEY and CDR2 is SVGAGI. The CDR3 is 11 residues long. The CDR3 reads CATRGGNTIYF. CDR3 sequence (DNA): TGTGCCACCAGGGGGGGAAACACCATATATTTT.

The CDR3 DNA reads TGTGCCAGCAGTCTCAGGAATGAGCAGTTCTTC. Its translation: CASSLRNEQFF. The V call is TRBV6-5, the J call TRBJ2-1; D uncertain. CDR1 and CDR2 (germline): MNHEY, SVGAGI. The V gene lost 5 bases and the J gene lost 7 bases, with 6 bases spanning the gap. This CDR3 spans 11 amino acids.

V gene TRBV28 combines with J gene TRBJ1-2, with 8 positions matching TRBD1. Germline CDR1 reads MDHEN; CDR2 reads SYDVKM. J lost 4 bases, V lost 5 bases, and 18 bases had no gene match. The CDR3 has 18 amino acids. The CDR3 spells CASSPSLVRYRGSYGYTF. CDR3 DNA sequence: TGTGCCAGCAGTCCGTCACTCGTCCGCTACAGGGGGTCCTATGGCTACACCTTC.

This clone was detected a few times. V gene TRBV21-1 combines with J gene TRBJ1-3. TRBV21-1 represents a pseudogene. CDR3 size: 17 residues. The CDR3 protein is CASSKGPDGFSGNTIYF. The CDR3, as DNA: TGTGCCAGCAGCAAAGGTCCCGACGGGTTCTCTGGAAACACCATATATTTT.

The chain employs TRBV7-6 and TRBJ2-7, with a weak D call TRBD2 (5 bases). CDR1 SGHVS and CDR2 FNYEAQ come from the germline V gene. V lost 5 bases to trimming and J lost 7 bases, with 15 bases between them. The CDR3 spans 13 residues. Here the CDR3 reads CASSPVLGGEQYF. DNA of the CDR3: TGTGCCAGCAGCCCCGTGTTAGGAGGAGAGCAGTACTTC. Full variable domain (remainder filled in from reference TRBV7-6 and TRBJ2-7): GAGVSQSPRYKVTKRGQDVALRCDPISGHVSLYWYRQALGQGPEFLTYFNYEAQQDKSGLPNDRFSAERPEGSISTLTIQRTEQRDSAMYRCASSPVLGGEQYFGPGTRLTVT.

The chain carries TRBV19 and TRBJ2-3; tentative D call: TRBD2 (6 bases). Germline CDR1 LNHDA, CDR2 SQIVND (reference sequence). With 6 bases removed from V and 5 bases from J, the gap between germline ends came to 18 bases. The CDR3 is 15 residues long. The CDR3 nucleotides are TGTGCCAGTAGCATTAGCGGCCAGGACGGAGATACGCAGTATTTT. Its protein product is CASSISGQDGDTQYF.

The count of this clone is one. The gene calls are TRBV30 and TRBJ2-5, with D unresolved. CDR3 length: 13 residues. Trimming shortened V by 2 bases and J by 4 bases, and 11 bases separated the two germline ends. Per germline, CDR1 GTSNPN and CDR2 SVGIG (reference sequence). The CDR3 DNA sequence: TGTGCCTGGAGTCCCGACGGTAGAGAGACCCAGTACTTC. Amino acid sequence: CAWSPDGRETQYF.

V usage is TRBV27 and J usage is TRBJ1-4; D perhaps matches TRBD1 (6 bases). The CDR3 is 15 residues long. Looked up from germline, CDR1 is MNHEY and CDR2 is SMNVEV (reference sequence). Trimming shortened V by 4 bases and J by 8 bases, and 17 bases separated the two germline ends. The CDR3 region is CASSSFQGNLEKLFF. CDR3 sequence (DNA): TGTGCCAGCAGTTCTTTTCAGGGGAATCTCGAAAAACTGTTTTTT.

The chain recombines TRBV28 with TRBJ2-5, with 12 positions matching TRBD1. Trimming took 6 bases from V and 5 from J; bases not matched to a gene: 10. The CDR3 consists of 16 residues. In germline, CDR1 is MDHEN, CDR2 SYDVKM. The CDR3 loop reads CASSSSGTGGHETQYF. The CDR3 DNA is TGTGCCAGCAGCTCATCCGGGACAGGGGGCCACGAGACCCAGTACTTC.

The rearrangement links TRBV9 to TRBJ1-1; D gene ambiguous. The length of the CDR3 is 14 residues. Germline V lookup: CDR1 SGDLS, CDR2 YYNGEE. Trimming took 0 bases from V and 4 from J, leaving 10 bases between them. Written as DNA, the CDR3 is TGTGCCAGCAGCGTAGTTTCCAGCATCACTGAAGCTTTCTTT. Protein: CASSVVSSITEAFF.

The CDR3 DNA reads as TGTGCCAGCTCACGGTACCAAGAGACCCAGTACTTC. Its translation: CASSRYQETQYF. The chain recombines TRBV18 with TRBJ2-5; no definite D call. The germline gives CDR1 KGHSH, CDR2 LQKENI. The CDR3 has 12 amino acids. The V end was cut by 4 bases, the J end by 0 bases, with 3 bases between.

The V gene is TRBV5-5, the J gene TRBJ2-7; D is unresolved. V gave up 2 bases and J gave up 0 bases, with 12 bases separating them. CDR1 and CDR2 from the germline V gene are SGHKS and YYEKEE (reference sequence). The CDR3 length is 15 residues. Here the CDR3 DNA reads TGTGCCAGCAGCTTAGGCCCAGGAACCTCCTACGAGCAGTACTTC. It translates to CASSLGPGTSYEQYF. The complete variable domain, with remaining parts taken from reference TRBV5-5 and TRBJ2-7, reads DAGVTQSPTHLIKTRGQQVTLRCSPISGHKSVSWYQQVLGQGPQFIFQYYEKEERGRGNFPDRFSARQFPNYSSELNVNALLLGDSALYLCASSLGPGTSYEQYFGPGTRLTVT.

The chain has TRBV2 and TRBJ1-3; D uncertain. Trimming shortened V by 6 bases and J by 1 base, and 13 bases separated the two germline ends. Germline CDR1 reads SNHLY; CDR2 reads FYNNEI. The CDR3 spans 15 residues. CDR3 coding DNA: TGTGCCAGCAGCGTTGGGTTTGGGTCTGGAAACACCATATATTTT. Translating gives CASSVGFGSGNTIYF.

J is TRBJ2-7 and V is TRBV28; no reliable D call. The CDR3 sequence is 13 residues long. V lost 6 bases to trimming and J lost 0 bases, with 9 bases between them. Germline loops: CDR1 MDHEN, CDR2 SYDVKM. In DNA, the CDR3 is TGTGCCAGCAGCCAACCCAGCTCCTACGAGCAGTACTTC. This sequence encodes CASSQPSSYEQYF.

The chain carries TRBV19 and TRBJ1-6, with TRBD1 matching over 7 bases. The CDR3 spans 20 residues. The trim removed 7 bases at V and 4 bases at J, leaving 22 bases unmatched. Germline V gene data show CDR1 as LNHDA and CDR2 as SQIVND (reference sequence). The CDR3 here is CASTSDRVKGTLWYNSPLHF. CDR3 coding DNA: TGTGCCAGTACCTCCGACAGGGTAAAAGGGACGCTTTGGTATAATTCACCCCTCCACTTT.

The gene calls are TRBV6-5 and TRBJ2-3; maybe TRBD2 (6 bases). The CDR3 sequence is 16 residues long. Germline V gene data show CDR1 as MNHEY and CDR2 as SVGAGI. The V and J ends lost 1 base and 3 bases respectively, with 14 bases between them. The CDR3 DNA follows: TGTGCCAGCAGTTACTACCAGGCGGGAAAGACAGATACGCAGTATTTT. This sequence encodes CASSYYQAGKTDTQYF.

The CDR3 loop reads CSADSGANVLTF. The CDR3 bases are TGCAGCGCTGATTCTGGGGCCAACGTCCTGACTTTC. The genes are TRBV29-1 and TRBJ2-6, with D unclear. Germline V gene lookup returns CDR1 SQVTM and CDR2 ANQGSEA. There are 12 residues in the CDR3. Trimming stripped 7 bases from V and 1 base from J, with 5 bases between.

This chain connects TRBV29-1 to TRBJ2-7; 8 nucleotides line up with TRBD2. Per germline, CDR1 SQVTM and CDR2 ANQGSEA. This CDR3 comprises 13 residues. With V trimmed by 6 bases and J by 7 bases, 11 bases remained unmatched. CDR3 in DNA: TGCAGCGTCGATGGCGGGAGGTTGAGTGAGCAGTACTTC. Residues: CSVDGGRLSEQYF.

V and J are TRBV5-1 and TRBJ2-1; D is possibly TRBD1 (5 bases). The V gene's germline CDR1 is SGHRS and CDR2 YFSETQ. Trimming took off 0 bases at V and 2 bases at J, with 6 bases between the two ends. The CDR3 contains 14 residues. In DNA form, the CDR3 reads TGCGCCAGCAGCTTGGAACAGGCCTACAATGAGCAGTTCTTC. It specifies CASSLEQAYNEQFF.

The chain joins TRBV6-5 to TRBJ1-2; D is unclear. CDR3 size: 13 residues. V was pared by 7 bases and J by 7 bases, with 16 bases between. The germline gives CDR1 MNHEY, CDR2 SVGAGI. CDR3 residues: CASTVKLGGGYTF. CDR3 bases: TGTGCCAGCACCGTTAAATTGGGAGGTGGCTACACCTTC.

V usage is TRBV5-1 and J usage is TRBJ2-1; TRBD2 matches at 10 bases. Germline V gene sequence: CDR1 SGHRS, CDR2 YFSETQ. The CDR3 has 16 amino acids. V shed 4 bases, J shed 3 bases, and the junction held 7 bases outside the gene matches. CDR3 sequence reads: CASSPRAGGDYNEQFF. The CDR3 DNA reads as TGCGCCAGCAGCCCGAGAGCGGGAGGGGACTACAATGAGCAGTTCTTC.

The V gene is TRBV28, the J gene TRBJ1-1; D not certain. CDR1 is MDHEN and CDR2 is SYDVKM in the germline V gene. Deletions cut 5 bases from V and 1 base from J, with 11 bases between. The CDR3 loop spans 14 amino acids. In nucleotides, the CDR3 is TGTGCCAGCAGTGTTATCAGGAGGAACACTGAAGCTTTCTTT. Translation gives CASSVIRRNTEAFF.

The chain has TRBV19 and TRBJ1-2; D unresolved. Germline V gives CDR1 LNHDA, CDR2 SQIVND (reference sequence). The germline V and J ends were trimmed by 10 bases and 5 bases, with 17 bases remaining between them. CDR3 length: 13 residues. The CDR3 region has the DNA TGTGCCACCCCCCGGCCCAAGGGATATGGCTACACCTTC. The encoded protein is CATPRPKGYGYTF.

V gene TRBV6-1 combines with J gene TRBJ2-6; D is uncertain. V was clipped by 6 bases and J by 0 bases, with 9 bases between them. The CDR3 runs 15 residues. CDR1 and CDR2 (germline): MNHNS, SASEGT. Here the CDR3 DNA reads TGTGCCAGCAGGATCGGAGTCTCTGGGGCCAACGTCCTGACTTTC. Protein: CASRIGVSGANVLTF.